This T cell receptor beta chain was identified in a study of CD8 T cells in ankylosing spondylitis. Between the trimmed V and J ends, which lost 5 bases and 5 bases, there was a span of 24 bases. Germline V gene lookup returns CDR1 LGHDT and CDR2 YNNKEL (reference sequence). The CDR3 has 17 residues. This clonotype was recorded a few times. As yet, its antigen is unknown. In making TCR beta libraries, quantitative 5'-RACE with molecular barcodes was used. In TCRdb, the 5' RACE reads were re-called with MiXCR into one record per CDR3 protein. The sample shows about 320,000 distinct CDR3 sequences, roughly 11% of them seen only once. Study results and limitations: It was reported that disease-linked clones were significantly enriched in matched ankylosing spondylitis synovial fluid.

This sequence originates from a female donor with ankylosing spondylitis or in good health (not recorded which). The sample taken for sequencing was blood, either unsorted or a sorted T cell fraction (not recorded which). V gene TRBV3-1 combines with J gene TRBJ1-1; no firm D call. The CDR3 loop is CASSKPIGRGQKTEAFF. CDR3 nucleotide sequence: TGTGCCAGCAGCAAACCCATCGGACGCGGTCAGAAAACTGAAGCTTTCTTT.